The 10 T cell receptor beta chains listed next were all sequenced from one sample in a study of T cells expressing NK-cell markers. TCRdb reprocessed the 5' RACE reads and reports one entry per CDR3 protein, with no DNA. The sample totals 550,000 to 600,000 distinct CDR3 sequences. What was sequenced was blood T cells: a sorted CD56 or NKG2C T cell subset, CD4+ or CD8+ T cells, or bulk PBMC T cells (not recorded which). The source of these receptors is a man younger than 30 in good health.

The chain combines TRBV5-1 with TRBJ1-5; TCRdb picks TRBD1, but there is no DNA to check that call. The CDR3 sequence is 15 residues long. Germline V CDR1 and CDR2: SGHRS, YFSETQ. This CDR3 reads CASSFGGRTNQPQHF.

This chain uses TRBV9 with TRBJ2-3; the D call of TRBD2 rests on TCRdb alone, since no DNA is present to check it. The germline V gene has CDR1 SGDLS and CDR2 YYNGEE. This CDR3 is built from 17 residues. The chain's CDR3 is CASSALKLAGGADTQYF.

This rearrangement joins TRBV5-4 to TRBJ2-1; the D call from TCRdb, TRBD1, cannot be confirmed without DNA. CDR1 SGHNT and CDR2 YYREEE come from the germline V gene (reference sequence). This CDR3 contains 20 residues. The CDR3 sequence is CASSLAPGQGGTSGYNEQFF. The whole variable domain, remainder taken from reference TRBV5-4 and TRBJ2-1, is ETGVTQSPTHLIKTRGQQVTLRCSSQSGHNTVSWYQQALGQGPQFIFQYYREEENGRGNFPPRFSGLQFPNYSSELNVNALELDDSALYLCASSLAPGQGGTSGYNEQFFGPGTRLTVL.

V usage is TRBV12-3 or TRBV12-4 and J usage is TRBJ2-1. This CDR3 has 13 amino acids. This CDR3 is CASSLDVRSEQFF.

V usage is TRBV2 and J usage is TRBJ1-5; checking the TCRdb D call of TRBD1 is not possible without DNA. Germline V gene sequence: CDR1 SNHLY, CDR2 FYNNEI. The CDR3 consists of 15 residues. The CDR3 spells CASSVRGTGDQPQHF. Full variable domain (rest looked up from reference TRBV2 and TRBJ1-5): EPEVTQTPSHQVTQMGQEVILRCVPISNHLYFYWYRQILGQKVEFLVSFYNNEISEKSEIFDDQFSVERPDGSNFTLKIRSTKLEDSAMYFCASSVRGTGDQPQHFGDGTRLSIL.

The V gene is TRBV2, the J gene TRBJ2-2. Looked up from germline, CDR1 is SNHLY and CDR2 is FYNNEI. The CDR3 extends over 12 amino acids. The CDR3 is CASSELPGELFF.

V is TRBV19 and J is TRBJ2-1; the D call of TRBD1 rests on TCRdb alone, since no DNA is present to check it. In germline, CDR1 is LNHDA, CDR2 SQIVND (reference sequence). CDR3 length: 16 residues. CDR3 protein: CASSFESGTVTGEQFF.

The CDR3 sequence: CSVEGGNNQETQYF. The chain joins TRBV29-1 to TRBJ2-5; the TCRdb D gene call, TRBD1, has no DNA to confirm it. Germline V gene sequence: CDR1 SQVTM, CDR2 ANQGSEA. The CDR3 consists of 14 residues.

V gene TRBV11-2 combines with J gene TRBJ2-3; TCRdb names TRBD1, which stays unverified in the absence of DNA. This CDR3 has 16 residues. The germline CDR1 and CDR2 sequences are SGHAT and FQNNGV. The CDR3 sequence: CASSLASGTSADTQYF. The full variable domain, in which reference TRBV11-2 and TRBJ2-3 provide the parts outside the CDR3, is EAGVAQSPRYKIIEKRQSVAFWCNPISGHATLYWYQQILGQGPKLLIQFQNNGVVDDSQLPKDRFSAERLKGVDSTLKIQPAKLEDSAVYLCASSLASGTSADTQYFGPGTRLTVL.

The chain employs TRBV12-3 or TRBV12-4 and TRBJ2-1; TCRdb selects TRBD1, and the lack of DNA leaves this call unchecked. The CDR3 is 14 amino acids. Here the CDR3 reads CASSLAGAWNEQFF.